This T cell receptor (beta chain) was obtained from a study of T cells after somatic rescue of genetic block. Germline loops: CDR1 ENHRY, CDR2 SYGVKD. Trimming stripped 0 bases from V and 1 base from J, with 9 bases between. The length of the CDR3 is 15 residues. Profiling relied on immunoSEQ multiplex PCR, and the TCRdb table lists in-frame clones only, not all of them. The data show 9,500 to 15,000 clones, with around 70% seen just once and 20% held by the top ten. The sample taken for sequencing was peripheral blood mononuclear cells (PBMCs). This clonotype originated in a boy aged 10-17 years. The rearrangement uses TRBV10-3 and TRBJ1-1; D is unclear. The CDR3 is CAISESGRWNTEAFF. In DNA form, the CDR3 reads TGTGCCATCAGTGAGTCGGGGAGGTGGAACACTGAAGCTTTCTTT.